This is a list of T cell receptor beta chains from one sample in a study of T cell changes during pregnancy in multiple sclerosis. Libraries were prepared by immunoSEQ multiplex PCR; TCRdb keeps only in-frame clonotypes and omits some of them. This sample has 75,000 to 95,000 clones, with more than 85% found just once. The source material was peripheral blood, sampled in the first trimester of pregnancy. Every receptor here comes from a female donor with multiple sclerosis, enrolled in a pregnancy study. Both conserved end residues are trimmed from each CDR3.

v_gene,j_gene,CDR3aa
TRBV6-1,TRBJ2-7,ASSEILDGNETKTFKSEQY
TRBV30,TRBJ2-7,AWTPGLAPWEQY
TRBV18,TRBJ2-1,ASSLTGQAYNEQF
TRBV27,TRBJ1-1,ASSFQVNTEAF
TRBV10-3,TRBJ2-1,AISGSSGDADEQF
TRBV11-2,TRBJ1-2,ASSMRQSWGYT
TRBV28,TRBJ1-2,ASSTRAARNYGYT
TRBV28,TRBJ2-7,ASSSVRVSYEQY
TRBV19,TRBJ2-1,ASSMLRAGRADKDEQF
TRBV6-5,TRBJ1-1,ASSYLGTAMNTEAF
TRBV5-8,TRBJ2-7,ASSFGTPRYEQY
TRBV19,TRBJ2-2,ASRFQGANTGELF
TRBV7-8,TRBJ1-1,ASSLALRRQGLNTEAF
TRBV27,TRBJ2-7,ASSLSGGEQY
TRBV27,TRBJ2-3,ASSRTGGGTDTQY
TRBV7-3,TRBJ2-5,ASSPGTSGSLETQY
TRBV18,TRBJ1-3,ASSPRTSSGNTIY
TRBV5-1,TRBJ1-1,ASSRKTGMGNTEAF
TRBV7-2,TRBJ2-1,ASSLMSYNEQF